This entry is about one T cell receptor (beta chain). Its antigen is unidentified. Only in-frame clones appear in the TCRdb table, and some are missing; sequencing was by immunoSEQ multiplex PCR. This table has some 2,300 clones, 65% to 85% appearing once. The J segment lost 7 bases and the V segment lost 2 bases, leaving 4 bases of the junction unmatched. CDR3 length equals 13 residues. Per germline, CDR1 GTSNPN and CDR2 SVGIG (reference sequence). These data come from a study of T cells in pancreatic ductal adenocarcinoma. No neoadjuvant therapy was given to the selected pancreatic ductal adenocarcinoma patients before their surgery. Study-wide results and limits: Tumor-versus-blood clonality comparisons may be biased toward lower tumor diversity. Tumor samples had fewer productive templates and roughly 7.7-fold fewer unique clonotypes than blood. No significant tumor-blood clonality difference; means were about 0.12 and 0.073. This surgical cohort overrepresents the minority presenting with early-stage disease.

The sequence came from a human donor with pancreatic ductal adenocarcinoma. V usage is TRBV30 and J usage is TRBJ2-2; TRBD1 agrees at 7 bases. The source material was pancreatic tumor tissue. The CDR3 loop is CAWSPDRSGELFF. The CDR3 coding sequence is TGTGCCTGGAGTCCGGACAGGAGCGGGGAGCTGTTTTTT.